The entry below describes one TCR beta chain. The ends lost 4 bases at V and 4 bases at J; junction bases unmatched: 4. The CDR3 is 13 amino acids. Per the germline V gene, CDR1 is SGDLS and CDR2 is YYNGEE. The data were taken from a study of Ad26.COV2.S vaccination and SARS-CoV-2 variants. Background on the study: Of the COV1001 trial arms, the Ad26.COV2.S arm included the donor.

Clones were sequenced by immunoSEQ multiplex PCR, and TCRdb holds only the in-frame ones, with some missing. This table holds roughly 300,000 clones, around nine tenths found once. Treatment given: over 15 received Ad26.COV2.S at low or high dose, single or two shots; several received placebo; per-sample allocation not given. Specimens were obtained on day 63 following the first vaccine or placebo injection. The specimen was peripheral blood, collected in a trial of Ad26.COV2.S vaccine versus placebo. This clonotype originated in a person aged 18 to 65 who received the Ad26.COV2.S COVID-19 vaccine or a placebo. The chain joins TRBV9 to TRBJ2-5, with 7 bases lining up with TRBD1. CDR3 sequence reads: CASSFTGAETQYF. The CDR3 DNA reads TGTGCCAGCAGCTTTACAGGGGCAGAGACCCAGTACTTC.